This TCR beta chain was identified in a study of T cells after yellow fever vaccination. One entry per CDR3 protein, called by TCRdb with MiXCR from the 5' RACE reads. The sample records over 100,000 distinct CDR3 sequences, under 9% being singletons. This clonotype appeared a few times. No antigen is known for it. Germline loops: CDR1 MNHEY, CDR2 SVGAGI. Trimming took 5 bases from V and 9 from J; bases not matched to a gene: 10. The CDR3 runs 14 residues. Study conclusions and caveats: CD4 and CD8 compartments shared a small share of clonotypes, likely from convergent recombination.

This receptor was obtained from a man in his thirties or forties who received the YFV17D yellow fever vaccine. Specimen: CD8+ T cells sorted from PBMCs, collected 45 days after the yellow fever booster vaccination. This chain joins TRBV6-5 and TRBJ2-1; TRBD2 aligns across 7 bases. This CDR3 is CASSLPGLVGEQFF. In nucleotides, the CDR3 is TGTGCCAGCAGTCTACCTGGACTAGTAGGTGAGCAGTTCTTC.